This TCR beta chain is from a study of blood T cell repertoires in COVID-19. About the research overall: Samples of COVID-19 (acute and convalescent) were obtained from the United States, Italy and Spain. The analysed material was cDNA or gDNA that came from T cells, B-cell-depleted T cells, or PBMCs.

Authors' methods: Quantification of nucleated cells was approximated via reference gene primer amplification. Assay used: immunoSEQ multiplex PCR; TCRdb lists only in-frame clones, some missing. That table supplies the V and J calls and clone size; D and trimming were determined from the DNA. The sample carries approximately 120,000 clones, approximately 85% recorded once. The germline V and J ends were trimmed by 3 bases and 1 base, with 6 bases remaining between them. The length of the CDR3 is 12 residues. Germline CDR1 is SQVTM and CDR2 is ANQGSEA. This sequence joins TRBV29-1 and TRBJ1-1; D not resolved. This TCR derives from a woman aged 80 or over with COVID-19, enrolled during active disease. The specimen was peripheral blood. CDR3 in DNA: TGCAGCGTTGAGGGCTGGAACACTGAAGCTTTCTTT. This translates into CSVEGWNTEAFF.